The T cell receptor (beta chain) described here comes from a study of T cell clusters in autoimmune cytopenias (dated by TCRdb to between 2018 and 2021). General notes on the study: A median TRB sequencing depth of about 50,000 reads per sample was reached, and a median of around 2,300 distinct TRB clonotypes per sample was obtained. The study aimed to test whether autoimmune cytopenia patients carry a disease-specific immune repertoire signature usable as a blood-based biomarker. TRB and IGH repertoires from peripheral blood were sequenced in autoimmune cytopenia patients at active disease and during treatment follow-up, with healthy, CLL and autoimmune hepatitis controls included alongside.

This clonotype ranks as medium-sized (0.01 to 0.1%) by frequency alone, as no count is recorded. No cognate antigen has been identified for it. Overall study outcomes, separate from this receptor: About 3.2-fold more exclusive TRB clusters were observed in healthy donors than in active autoimmune hepatitis patients, consistent with an autoimmunity-wide signature. The T cell clusters were defined in silico only, and their functional role remained to be validated experimentally. Shifts in the TRB repertoire, including less even repertoires in secondary cytopenia and CLL, were mostly a reflection of lymphoma bias and not of autoimmunity. GLIPH suggested that primary autoimmune cytopenia patients lacked physiological T cell clusters: 45 to 60 clusters were exclusive to healthy donors versus approximately 18 exclusive to patients. The cluster-lack signature was not seen for secondary cytopenia versus CLL, apparently masked by the dominant lymphoma-associated repertoire.

Each sample's TRB amplification started from around 0.25 ug of peripheral blood genomic DNA, which corresponds to tens of thousands of genome equivalents. CDR1 ENHRY and CDR2 SYGVKD are derived from the germline V gene. From cysteine to phenylalanine, the CDR3 is 15 amino acids long. The record lacks a DNA sequence. TRB rearrangements were amplified by multiplex PCR using a touch-down protocol with TRB-A and TRB-B primer pools mixed in one tube. Two consecutive PCR reactions with Phusion HS II polymerase added Illumina adapters and sample indices to the amplicons. The amplicons were purified from gel with the NucleoSpin Gel and PCR Clean-up kit, after which the amplicons were quantified by Qubit and checked for quality on an Agilent 2100 Bioanalyzer. Sequencing of the libraries was done on an Illumina MiSeq with 600-cycle, single-indexed, paired-end runs. In the authors' own workflow: Alignment and assembly of TRB reads were performed with MiXCR version 2.1.12 and the default MiXCR reference library. Each unique CDR3 nucleotide sequence defined a clone, and only productive sequences with at least two reads were analysed. Alpha-parameterized diversity profiles (alpha 0 to 5), including the Shannon (alpha 1) and Simpson (alpha 2) indices, were computed with an R script to assess repertoire diversity. Combinatorial TRB VJ usage was computed with the tcR package and compared between cohorts by principal component analysis with ade4. Using GLIPH, TCRbeta CDR3s were clustered on pairs of cohorts matched for age and read depth, and a Wilcoxon test was used to compare cluster frequencies. TCRdb reanalyzed the reads, keeping one entry per CDR3 protein sequence and omitting DNA. V and J calls and clone size were set by TCRdb, not the authors. The table for this sample records about 7,200 distinct CDR3 sequences. The ten largest make up about 15% of the sample.

The sequenced material came from peripheral blood. The sequence was obtained from a human donor with an autoimmune cytopenia or autoimmune hepatitis (not recorded which). The chain is assembled from TRBV10-3 and TRBJ1-6. The CDR3 sequence is CAISEAEGSNSPLHF.